This T cell receptor (beta chain) was identified during a study of tumor-infiltrating lymphocytes in localized non-small cell lung cancer (dated by TCRdb to 2020 to 2023). Regarding the complete study: Patients whose samples were collected after neoadjuvant chemotherapy, as well as both smokers and never-smokers and several histologies, were included in the cohort. From each patient came resected tumor tissue plus uninvolved lung tissue from that same patient, and the uninvolved lung tissue was described as non-adjacent to the tumor. TCR sequencing was one of several integrated assays, alongside flow cytometry, multiplex immunofluorescence, RNA-seq, exome sequencing and proteomics, applied to the same patients. In total, the ICON cohort was made up of around 140 surgical patients who had localized non-small cell lung cancer and whose tumors were resected. A total of 55 patients were part of the paired comparison of immunoSEQ T-cell fraction between tumor and uninvolved lung. Summary of the overall study and its limitations: Because different pieces of the same tissue were used for different assays, technical variation could not be separated from intratumor heterogeneity. TCRbeta sequencing supported higher T cell infiltration in tumors than in uninvolved lung tissue, consistent with immunofluorescence CD3 counts. The TCR-derived T-cell fraction showed no difference between the flow cytometry-defined immunotypes IM1 (good prognosis) and IM2 (poor prognosis). Assay coverage varied across patients depending on available tissue quantity, so only a subset of the cohort had TCR sequencing. Recurrence-free survival showed no association with tumor T-cell fraction from TCR sequencing (p = 0.61).

In regard to this clone: The clone's antigen remains unknown. No much larger clone is present one base from it, and per-base qualities are unavailable.

The CDR3 has 17 amino acids, counting the end cysteine and phenylalanine. Only the CDR3 portion is preserved as DNA: 51 bases, with reading frame beginning at the first base. Taken from the germline V gene, the CDR1 and CDR2 loops are SGHTS and YDEGEE. V is clipped by 5 bases and J by 1 base, and the sequence between their germline boundaries is 19 bases long. Patient enrollment in ICON started in the first half of 2016, and the final patient was enrolled in 2018. From a subcohort of 60 to 90 patients, fresh tumor and matched uninvolved tissue were collected for in-depth immune analyses, including TCR sequencing. DNA for TCR sequencing was isolated from bulk tissue, and no cell sorting was done. The T-cell fraction in tumor and uninvolved lung tissue was provided by TCR sequencing with the immunoSEQ assay. Under the source paper's analysis protocol: In the survival analysis, patients were divided into a high T-cell fraction group (upper tertile) and a low T-cell fraction group (lower two tertiles), and the two groups were compared using a log-rank test. Paired tumor versus uninvolved lung differences in T-cell fraction were tested with a signed-rank test. Entries here come from immuneACCESS through TCRdb and include only in-frame sequences with V and J called. Some clones fail to appear in such tables; in the studies checked, an unresolved V gene covers under half of the shortfall, and the cause of the remainder is unknown. The DNA gave D and trimming, while V, J and clone size come from that table. The sample table records thousands of clones; roughly 70% of these occur just once. The ten largest make up 9.5% to 15% of the sample.

This receptor chain uses TRBV5-8 and TRBJ1-5, with the D gene uncertain. Sequenced material: lung tumor tissue. This receptor was taken from a human donor with non-small cell lung cancer. CDR3 loop: CASSLFGGTSSNQPQHF. The nucleotide sequence is TGTGCCAGCAGTCTTTTCGGAGGTACATCGAGCAATCAGCCCCAGCATTTT.